Presented here are 9 T cell receptor beta chains from one specimen sequenced in a study of blood T cell repertoires in COVID-19. This table comes from immunoSEQ multiplex PCR, and its TCRdb copy is limited to in-frame clones, with some not included. The table shows under 200,000 clones, with over 80% occurring only once. The sequenced sample consisted of peripheral blood. These receptors originate from a man aged 70-80 years who had recovered from COVID-19.

This clone came up a few times. The genes are TRBV11-2 and TRBJ1-6; D call uncertain. This CDR3 has 14 residues. Trimming stripped 5 bases from V and 9 bases from J, with 14 bases between. Germline loops: CDR1 SGHAT, CDR2 FQNNGV. The CDR3 reads CASSPGFSSSPLHF. The DNA of the CDR3 is TGTGCCAGCAGCCCGGGGTTCTCATCTTCACCCCTCCACTTT.

V usage is TRBV5-1 and J usage is TRBJ2-1; 13 nucleotides align to TRBD2. Germline CDR1 SGHRS, CDR2 YFSETQ. This CDR3 is built from 15 residues. Trimming removed 7 bases from V and 9 bases from J; junction bases left unmatched: 10. The CDR3 nucleotides are TGCGCCAGCGGCACCGGGACTAGCGGGACCCTTGAGCAGTTCTTC. Amino acid sequence: CASGTGTSGTLEQFF.

The rearrangement links TRBV24-1 to TRBJ2-3; 14 bases are a match to TRBD2. Trimming at V came to 2 bases and at J to 3 bases, leaving 9 bases not matched to a gene. The CDR3 has 19 amino acids. Germline-derived CDR1 and CDR2 are KGHDR and SFDVKD. CDR3 protein: CATSDSGTSGRIGTDTQYF. Written as DNA, the CDR3 is TGTGCCACCAGTGATTCCGGGACTAGCGGGAGAATAGGAACAGATACGCAGTATTTT.

V gene TRBV19 combines with J gene TRBJ1-5; perhaps TRBD1 as D (6 bases). The CDR3 length is 14 residues. Trimming cost V 5 bases and J 3 bases, with 11 bases left between them. Germline CDR1 and CDR2: LNHDA and SQIVND (reference sequence). CDR3: CASSFTGYNQPQHF. The CDR3 nucleotides are TGTGCCAGTAGTTTTACAGGGTACAATCAGCCCCAGCATTTT. The variable domain in full, completed from reference TRBV19 and TRBJ1-5, reads DGGITQSPKYLFRKEGQNVTLSCEQNLNHDAMYWYRQDPGQGLRLIYYSQIVNDFQKGDIAEGYSVSREKKESFPLTVTSAQKNPTAFYLCASSFTGYNQPQHFGDGTRLSIL.

CDR3 sequence reads: CASSPVEGTEQFF. The DNA of the CDR3 is TGTGCCAGCAGCCCTGTGGAGGGTACCGAGCAGTTCTTC. This chain links TRBV9 with TRBJ2-1, with D perhaps TRBD2 (6 bases). The germline V gene encodes CDR1 SGDLS and CDR2 YYNGEE. The CDR3 spans 13 residues. Trimming removed 4 bases from V and 10 bases from J, with 15 bases in between.

The V gene is TRBV19, the J gene TRBJ1-5, with 8 bases identical to TRBD1. The V gene's germline CDR1 is LNHDA and CDR2 SQIVND (reference sequence). The J segment lost 6 bases and the V segment lost 4 bases, leaving 8 bases of the junction unmatched. This CDR3 has 15 amino acids. This CDR3 is CASSRTGIEGQPQHF. The CDR3 coding sequence is TGTGCCAGTAGTAGGACAGGGATTGAAGGTCAGCCCCAGCATTTT.

This clone was counted a single time. The CDR3 is CAWESPYEQYF. The CDR3 coding sequence is TGTGCCTGGGAGAGCCCCTACGAGCAGTACTTC. The chain carries TRBV30 and TRBJ2-7; D call uncertain. Trimming pared 5 bases from V and 2 bases from J, leaving 7 bases between. The CDR3 length is 11 residues. Germline CDR1 and CDR2: GTSNPN and SVGIG (reference sequence).

The rearrangement joins TRBV30 to TRBJ1-1; weak D call: TRBD1 (6 bases). The V gene's germline CDR1 is GTSNPN and CDR2 SVGIG (reference sequence). The CDR3 sequence is 13 residues long. The V and J ends lost 7 bases and 5 bases respectively, with 17 bases between them. As DNA, the CDR3 is TGTGCCTTAGGGGGTCCCGAATGGACTGAAGCTTTCTTT. Amino acid sequence: CALGGPEWTEAFF. Together with reference TRBV30 and TRBJ1-1, the CDR3 gives the full variable domain: SQTIHQWPATLVQPVGSPLSLECTVEGTSNPNLYWYRQAAGRGLQLLFYSVGIGQISSEVPQNLSASRPQDRQFILSSKKLLLSDSGFYLCALGGPEWTEAFFGQGTRLTVV.

V and J are TRBV27 and TRBJ2-3, with 13 bases that match TRBD2. The CDR3 extends over 15 amino acids. CDR1 and CDR2 from the germline V gene are MNHEY and SMNVEV (reference sequence). J was trimmed by 5 bases and V by 6 bases; bases with no gene match: 5. In DNA, the CDR3 is TGTGCCAGCAGGAAACTAGCGGGAGGGGAAGATACGCAGTATTTT. It is translated as CASRKLAGGEDTQYF.